The rows below give T cell receptor beta chains drawn from one sample of a study of human T cells and chemical hapten exposure. Each CDR3 protein is one row after TCRdb ran MiXCR on the RACE reads. This repertoire shows 200,000 to 300,000 distinct CDR3 sequences, about 8.1% found once; its top ten account for 2% to 3%. The material was whole blood, obtained in connection with sensitization to the hapten diphenylcyclopropenone (DPC). Every receptor here comes from a woman aged 40 to 50 with alopecia areata. Some clones in this sample may be carry-over from other donors' samples. Each CDR3 is given with its conserved first and last residue. A D gene is named only where the DNA matches it firmly. Size is omitted from some rows. Given values are once, few, many or a class for expanded clones.

size: many
V: TRBV7-7
J: TRBJ2-2
D: .
length: 15
CDR3: CASSLVNREAGELFF
DNA: TGTGCTAGCAGCTTAGTCAACAGGGAGGCCGGGGAGCTGTTTTTT

size: .
V: TRBV19
J: TRBJ2-2
D: .
length: 15
CDR3: CASSIDGRGTGELFF
DNA: TGTGCCAGTAGTATTGATGGCAGAGGGACCGGGGAGCTGTTTTTT

size: .
V: TRBV12-3/TRBV12-4
J: TRBJ2-1
D: TRBD2
length: 13
CDR3: CASSLGGGGEQFF
DNA: TGTGCCAGCAGTTTAGGGGGGGGAGGTGAGCAGTTCTTC

size: .
V: TRBV6-5
J: TRBJ2-1
D: .
length: 15
CDR3: CASNPFPGTYNEQFF
DNA: TGTGCCAGCAACCCCTTTCCCGGTACCTACAATGAGCAGTTCTTC

size: few
V: TRBV5-1
J: TRBJ2-1
D: .
length: 14
CDR3: CASSWSGVYNEQFF
DNA: TGCGCCAGCAGCTGGAGCGGAGTTTACAATGAGCAGTTCTTC

size: .
V: TRBV12-3/TRBV12-4
J: TRBJ2-3
D: TRBD2
length: 18
CDR3: CASSLYSGRLSGTDTQYF
DNA: TGTGCCAGCAGTTTATATAGCGGGAGGTTATCTGGCACAGATACGCAGTATTTT

size: few
V: TRBV20-1
J: TRBJ2-7
D: TRBD1
length: 14
CDR3: CSSQTGTGNYEQYF
DNA: TGCAGTAGTCAGACCGGGACAGGGAACTACGAGCAGTACTTC

size: .
V: TRBV12-3/TRBV12-4
J: TRBJ2-5
D: .
length: 14
CDR3: CASSLGLVRETQYF
DNA: TGTGCCAGCAGTTTAGGGCTAGTTCGAGAGACCCAGTACTTC

size: .
V: TRBV28
J: TRBJ1-1
D: .
length: 13
CDR3: CASSLLRAVEAFF
DNA: TGTGCCAGCAGTTTACTCAGGGCCGTTGAAGCTTTCTTT

size: .
V: TRBV6-2/TRBV6-3
J: TRBJ2-3
D: .
length: 14
CDR3: CASSAGTSTDTQYF
DNA: TGTGCCAGCAGCGCCGGGACTAGCACAGATACGCAGTATTTT

size: many
V: TRBV29-1
J: TRBJ2-1
D: .
length: 13
CDR3: CSVVRGTYNEQFF
DNA: TGCAGCGTTGTTCGCGGTACCTACAATGAGCAGTTCTTC

size: few
V: TRBV5-1
J: TRBJ2-7
D: .
length: 14
CDR3: CASSPMVGGYEQYF
DNA: TGCGCCAGCAGCCCCATGGTCGGAGGGTACGAGCAGTACTTC

size: .
V: TRBV12-3/TRBV12-4
J: TRBJ2-5
D: .
length: 14
CDR3: CASSLGGGEETQYF
DNA: TGTGCCAGCAGTTTGGGAGGGGGAGAGGAGACCCAGTACTTC

size: few
V: TRBV29-1
J: TRBJ1-2
D: .
length: 15
CDR3: CSVEDRAQGNYGYTF
DNA: TGCAGCGTTGAAGACAGGGCTCAAGGAAACTATGGCTACACCTTC

size: few
V: TRBV24-1
J: TRBJ2-4
D: .
length: 14
CDR3: CATSDRTDVNIQYF
DNA: TGTGCCACCAGTGACCGGACAGACGTAAACATTCAGTACTTC

size: few
V: TRBV6-2/TRBV6-3
J: TRBJ2-7
D: TRBD2
length: 13
CDR3: CASTGGISYEQYF
DNA: TGTGCCAGCACGGGAGGGATCTCCTACGAGCAGTACTTC

size: .
V: TRBV29-1
J: TRBJ2-7
D: .
length: 15
CDR3: CSVEGGGAPSYEQYF
DNA: TGCAGCGTTGAAGGTGGGGGGGCTCCCTCCTACGAGCAGTACTTC

size: .
V: TRBV11-1
J: TRBJ1-4
D: .
length: 14
CDR3: CASSSGRSNEKLFF
DNA: TGTGCCAGCAGCTCCGGACGGAGTAATGAAAAACTGTTTTTT

size: few
V: TRBV28
J: TRBJ2-1
D: .
length: 13
CDR3: CASSFPNDNEQFF
DNA: TGTGCCAGCAGTTTCCCAAATGACAATGAGCAGTTCTTC

size: .
V: TRBV9
J: TRBJ2-1
D: TRBD2
length: 21
CDR3: CASSVSLLAGGQIRPWDEQFF
DNA: TGTGCCAGCAGCGTTTCCCTTCTAGCGGGAGGGCAAATCCGCCCTTGGGATGAGCAGTTCTTC

size: many
V: TRBV3-1
J: TRBJ1-1
D: .
length: 15
CDR3: CASSQGDGGHTEAFF
DNA: TGTGCCAGCAGCCAAGGGGACGGGGGCCACACTGAAGCTTTCTTT

size: few
V: TRBV6-6
J: TRBJ1-1
D: .
length: 13
CDR3: CAAGSRANTEAFF
DNA: TGTGCCGCCGGGTCCCGGGCGAACACTGAAGCTTTCTTT

size: few
V: TRBV9
J: TRBJ2-2
D: TRBD2
length: 15
CDR3: CASSVGLADTGELFF
DNA: TGTGCCAGCAGCGTAGGCCTAGCGGACACCGGGGAGCTGTTTTTT

size: .
V: TRBV6-6
J: TRBJ1-5
D: .
length: 15
CDR3: CASSALTDSNQPQHF
DNA: TGTGCCAGCAGTGCGTTGACAGATAGCAATCAGCCCCAGCATTTT

size: few
V: TRBV20-1
J: TRBJ2-7
D: TRBD2
length: 16
CDR3: CSARSYSGRVANEQYF
DNA: TGCAGTGCTAGGAGCTATAGCGGGAGGGTAGCGAACGAGCAGTACTTC

size: many
V: TRBV30
J: TRBJ1-2
D: .
length: 13
CDR3: CAWTLGQGLIYTF
DNA: TGTGCCTGGACTTTAGGCCAGGGGCTTATCTACACCTTC

size: many
V: TRBV4-3
J: TRBJ2-1
D: .
length: 14
CDR3: CASSQDLRLGEQFF
DNA: TGCGCCAGCAGCCAGGACCTACGTCTAGGCGAGCAGTTCTTC

size: .
V: TRBV7-2
J: TRBJ2-5
D: .
length: 15
CDR3: CASSLTVGGRETQYF
DNA: TGTGCCAGCAGCTTAACAGTGGGAGGACGAGAGACCCAGTACTTC

size: few
V: TRBV6-1
J: TRBJ2-7
D: .
length: 15
CDR3: CASSESGTGFYEQYF
DNA: TGTGCCAGCAGTGAATCCGGGACGGGCTTCTACGAGCAGTACTTC

size: .
V: TRBV6-5
J: TRBJ2-4
D: TRBD1
length: 15
CDR3: CASTALTGSPRIQYF
DNA: TGTGCCAGCACCGCCCTGACAGGGTCTCCTAGAATTCAGTACTTC

size: few
V: TRBV27
J: TRBJ1-2
D: TRBD1
length: 13
CDR3: CASSLGQGVGYTF
DNA: TGTGCCAGCAGCCTGGGACAGGGGGTCGGCTACACCTTC

size: few
V: TRBV21-1
J: TRBJ1-1
D: .
length: 17
CDR3: CASSKDRHLRSRTEAFF
DNA: TGTGCCAGCAGCAAGGACAGACACCTAAGATCACGCACTGAAGCTTTCTTT

size: few
V: TRBV7-9
J: TRBJ1-4
D: .
length: 14
CDR3: CASSLANANEKLFF
DNA: TGTGCCAGCAGCTTAGCGAACGCTAATGAAAAACTGTTTTTT

size: few
V: TRBV4-1
J: TRBJ2-1
D: .
length: 14
CDR3: CASSQDVWEDEQFF
DNA: TGCGCCAGCAGCCAAGATGTATGGGAGGATGAGCAGTTCTTC

size: .
V: TRBV20-1
J: TRBJ2-7
D: .
length: 14
CDR3: CSAGNRAQSYEQYF
DNA: TGCAGTGCTGGTAACAGGGCCCAATCCTACGAGCAGTACTTC

size: few
V: TRBV7-3
J: TRBJ2-5
D: .
length: 14
CDR3: CASSSLQGSETQYF
DNA: TGTGCCAGCAGTTCTTTGCAGGGGTCGGAGACCCAGTACTTC

size: .
V: TRBV4-1
J: TRBJ2-3
D: .
length: 16
CDR3: CASSPDLSGTTDTQYF
DNA: TGCGCCAGCAGCCCGGATCTTAGCGGAACCACAGATACGCAGTATTTT

size: .
V: TRBV10-2
J: TRBJ2-2
D: TRBD2
length: 15
CDR3: CASSVRGVFTGELFF
DNA: TGCGCCAGCAGTGTACGGGGGGTTTTCACCGGGGAGCTGTTTTTT

size: .
V: TRBV10-3
J: TRBJ2-1
D: TRBD2
length: 15
CDR3: CAITPTSGGYNEQFF
DNA: TGTGCCATAACCCCGACTAGCGGGGGCTACAATGAGCAGTTCTTC

size: many
V: TRBV18
J: TRBJ1-1
D: .
length: 16
CDR3: CASSLPNPTSNTEAFF
DNA: TGTGCCAGCTCGCTACCAAACCCGACGAGTAACACTGAAGCTTTCTTT

size: .
V: TRBV6-2/TRBV6-3
J: TRBJ2-1
D: .
length: 14
CDR3: CASSYSNVINEQFF
DNA: TGTGCCAGCAGTTACTCGAACGTAATAAATGAGCAGTTCTTC

size: many
V: TRBV29-1
J: TRBJ2-5
D: TRBD2
length: 14
CDR3: CSVESLAVSETQYF
DNA: TGCAGCGTTGAAAGCCTAGCGGTCTCGGAGACCCAGTACTTC

size: .
V: TRBV6-1
J: TRBJ2-2
D: .
length: 15
CDR3: CASIPPGASTGELFF
DNA: TGTGCCAGCATTCCTCCGGGGGCGAGCACCGGGGAGCTGTTTTTT

size: few
V: TRBV6-1
J: TRBJ2-7
D: .
length: 14
CDR3: CASSEGRWAREQYF
DNA: TGTGCCAGCAGTGAGGGCAGGTGGGCGAGGGAGCAGTACTTC

size: few
V: TRBV11-3
J: TRBJ2-5
D: .
length: 14
CDR3: CASSRGGAGETQYF
DNA: TGTGCCAGCAGCCGAGGCGGGGCGGGAGAGACCCAGTACTTC

size: few
V: TRBV28
J: TRBJ1-1
D: .
length: 14
CDR3: CASSLLKMNTEAFF
DNA: TGTGCCAGCAGCTTACTGAAGATGAACACTGAAGCTTTCTTT

size: many
V: TRBV7-9
J: TRBJ2-1
D: .
length: 15
CDR3: CASSSPGPSYNEQFF
DNA: TGTGCCAGCAGCTCGCCGGGGCCCTCCTACAATGAGCAGTTCTTC

size: few
V: TRBV12-3/TRBV12-4
J: TRBJ1-2
D: .
length: 11
CDR3: CASSLAWGYTF
DNA: TGTGCCAGCAGTTTAGCGTGGGGCTACACCTTC

size: .
V: TRBV10-3
J: TRBJ2-1
D: TRBD2
length: 14
CDR3: CATVLADSYNEQFF
DNA: TGTGCCACGGTACTAGCGGACTCCTACAATGAGCAGTTCTTC

size: few
V: TRBV27
J: TRBJ1-6
D: TRBD1
length: 17
CDR3: CASSQGVINENNSPLHF
DNA: TGTGCCAGCAGTCAGGGGGTGATTAATGAAAATAATTCACCCCTCCACTTT

size: .
V: TRBV7-3
J: TRBJ2-2
D: .
length: 16
CDR3: CASSRVGDSRTGELFF
DNA: TGTGCCAGCAGCCGCGTGGGGGACTCCCGCACCGGGGAGCTGTTTTTT

size: many
V: TRBV10-3
J: TRBJ2-3
D: .
length: 16
CDR3: CAISGRGQASTDTQYF
DNA: TGTGCCATCAGTGGGAGGGGGCAGGCCTCCACAGATACGCAGTATTTT

size: many
V: TRBV28
J: TRBJ2-1
D: .
length: 16
CDR3: CASSSPRQGGHNEQFF
DNA: TGTGCCAGCAGTTCTCCCCGACAGGGAGGTCACAATGAGCAGTTCTTC

size: .
V: TRBV28
J: TRBJ2-7
D: TRBD1
length: 15
CDR3: CASSQAGQGAYEQYF
DNA: TGTGCCAGCAGCCAGGCGGGACAGGGGGCCTACGAGCAGTACTTC

size: few
V: TRBV5-1
J: TRBJ2-1
D: .
length: 14
CDR3: CASSLDRSYNEQFF
DNA: TGCGCCAGCAGCTTGGACAGGTCCTACAATGAGCAGTTCTTC

size: few
V: TRBV4-3
J: TRBJ1-4
D: .
length: 15
CDR3: CASSLWKGRDEKLFF
DNA: TGCGCCAGCAGCCTGTGGAAGGGGAGAGATGAAAAACTGTTTTTT

size: few
V: TRBV27
J: TRBJ1-1
D: .
length: 13
CDR3: CASSPSAAGVAFF
DNA: TGTGCCAGCAGTCCGTCTGCGGCAGGGGTCGCTTTCTTT

size: few
V: TRBV28
J: TRBJ2-5
D: TRBD2
length: 16
CDR3: CASSWGLAGTQETQYF
DNA: TGTGCCAGCAGTTGGGGACTAGCGGGGACCCAAGAGACCCAGTACTTC

size: .
V: TRBV2
J: TRBJ2-7
D: TRBD2
length: 15
CDR3: CASIGLAGGPDEQYF
DNA: TGTGCCAGCATCGGACTAGCGGGAGGGCCGGACGAGCAGTACTTC

size: .
V: TRBV7-9
J: TRBJ2-7
D: .
length: 15
CDR3: CASSLVDSWTYEQYF
DNA: TGTGCCAGCAGCTTAGTCGATAGTTGGACCTACGAGCAGTACTTC